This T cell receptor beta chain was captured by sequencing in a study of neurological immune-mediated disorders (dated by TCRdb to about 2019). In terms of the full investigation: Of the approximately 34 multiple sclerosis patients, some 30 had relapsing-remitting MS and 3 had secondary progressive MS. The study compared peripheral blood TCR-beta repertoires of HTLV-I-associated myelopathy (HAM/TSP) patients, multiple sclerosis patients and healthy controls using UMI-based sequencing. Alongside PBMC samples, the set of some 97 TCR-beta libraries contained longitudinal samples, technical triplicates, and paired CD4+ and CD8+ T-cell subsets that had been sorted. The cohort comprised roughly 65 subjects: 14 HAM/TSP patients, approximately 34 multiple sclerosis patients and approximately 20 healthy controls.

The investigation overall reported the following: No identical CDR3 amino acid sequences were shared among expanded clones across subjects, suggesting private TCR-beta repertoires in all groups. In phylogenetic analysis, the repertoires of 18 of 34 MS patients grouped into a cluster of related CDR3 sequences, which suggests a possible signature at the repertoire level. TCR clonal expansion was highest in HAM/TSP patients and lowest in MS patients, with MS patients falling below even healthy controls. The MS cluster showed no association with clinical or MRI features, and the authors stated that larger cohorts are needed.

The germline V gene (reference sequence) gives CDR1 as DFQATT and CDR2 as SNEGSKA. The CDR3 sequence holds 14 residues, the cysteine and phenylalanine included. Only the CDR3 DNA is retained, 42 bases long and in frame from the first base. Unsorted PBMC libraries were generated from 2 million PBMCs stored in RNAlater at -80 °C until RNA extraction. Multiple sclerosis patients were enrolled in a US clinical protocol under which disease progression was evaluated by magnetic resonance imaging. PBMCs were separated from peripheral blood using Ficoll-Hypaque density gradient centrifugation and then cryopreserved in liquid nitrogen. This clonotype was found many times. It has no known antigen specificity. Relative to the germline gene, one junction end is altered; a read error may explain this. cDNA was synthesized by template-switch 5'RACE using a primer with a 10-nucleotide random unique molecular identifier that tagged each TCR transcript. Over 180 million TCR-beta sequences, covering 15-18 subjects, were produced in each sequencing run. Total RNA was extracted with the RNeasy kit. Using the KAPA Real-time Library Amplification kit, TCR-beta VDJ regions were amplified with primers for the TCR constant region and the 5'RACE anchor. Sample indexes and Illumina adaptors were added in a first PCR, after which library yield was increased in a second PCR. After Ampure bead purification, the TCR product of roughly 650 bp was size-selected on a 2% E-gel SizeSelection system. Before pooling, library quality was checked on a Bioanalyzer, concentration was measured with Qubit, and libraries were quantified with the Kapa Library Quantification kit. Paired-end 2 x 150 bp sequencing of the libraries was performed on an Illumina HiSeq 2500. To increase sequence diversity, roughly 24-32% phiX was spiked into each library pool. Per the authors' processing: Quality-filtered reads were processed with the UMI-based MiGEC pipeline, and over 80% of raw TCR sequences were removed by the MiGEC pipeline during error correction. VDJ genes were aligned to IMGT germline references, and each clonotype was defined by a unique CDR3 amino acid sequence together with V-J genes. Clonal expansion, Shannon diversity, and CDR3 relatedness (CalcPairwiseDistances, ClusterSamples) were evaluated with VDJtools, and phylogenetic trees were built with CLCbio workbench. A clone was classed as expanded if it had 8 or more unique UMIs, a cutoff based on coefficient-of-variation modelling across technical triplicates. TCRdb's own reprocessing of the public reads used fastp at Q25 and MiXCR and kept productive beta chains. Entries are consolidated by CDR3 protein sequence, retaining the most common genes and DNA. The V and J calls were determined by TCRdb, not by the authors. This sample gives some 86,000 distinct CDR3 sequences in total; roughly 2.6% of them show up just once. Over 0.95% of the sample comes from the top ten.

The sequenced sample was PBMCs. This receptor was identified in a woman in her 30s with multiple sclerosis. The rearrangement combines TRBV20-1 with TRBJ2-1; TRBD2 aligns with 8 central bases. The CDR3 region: CSAGLKRGYNEQLF. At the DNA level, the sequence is TGCAGTGCTGGGCTAAAGCGGGGGTACAATGAGCAGCTCTTC.